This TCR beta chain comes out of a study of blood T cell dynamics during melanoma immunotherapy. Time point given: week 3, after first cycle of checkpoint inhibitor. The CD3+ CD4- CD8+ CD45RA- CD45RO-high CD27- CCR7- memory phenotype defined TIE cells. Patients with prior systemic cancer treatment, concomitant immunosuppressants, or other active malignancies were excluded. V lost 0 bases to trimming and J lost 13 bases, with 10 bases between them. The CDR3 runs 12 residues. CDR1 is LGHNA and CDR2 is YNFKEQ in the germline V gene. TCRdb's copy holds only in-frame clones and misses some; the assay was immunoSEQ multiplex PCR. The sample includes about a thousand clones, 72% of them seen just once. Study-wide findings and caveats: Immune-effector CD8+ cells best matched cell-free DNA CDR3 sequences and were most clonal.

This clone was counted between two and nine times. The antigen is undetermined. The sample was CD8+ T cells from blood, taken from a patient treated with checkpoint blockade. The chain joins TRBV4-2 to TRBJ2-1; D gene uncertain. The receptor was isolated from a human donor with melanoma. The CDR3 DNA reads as TGTGCCAGCAGCCAAGATATGGGCTTCCAGTTCTTC. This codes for CASSQDMGFQFF.